Below, 9 T cell receptor beta chains from the same sample are listed, as sequenced in a study of blood T cell repertoires in COVID-19. Clones were sequenced by immunoSEQ multiplex PCR, and TCRdb holds only the in-frame ones, with some missing. The sample lists around 280,000 clones; 90% were seen once. Sequenced: PBMCs or T cells enriched from blood (not recorded which). The source of these receptors is a young woman with acute COVID-19.

This sequence joins TRBV15 and TRBJ2-1, with 13 bases aligning to TRBD2. This CDR3 has 15 amino acids. The V gene end was trimmed by 6 bases and the J gene end by 7 bases; junction bases not matched to a gene: 6. Germline V gene lookup returns CDR1 LNHNV and CDR2 YYDKDF (reference sequence). The CDR3 nucleotides are TGTGCCACCAGGGGGACTAGCGGGATACAGAATGAGCAGTTCTTC. Protein product: CATRGTSGIQNEQFF.

The chain recombines TRBV6-4 with TRBJ2-7; 9 bases match TRBD2. Trimming cost V 6 bases and J 6 bases; bases outside gene matches: 15. The germline gives CDR1 MRHNA, CDR2 SNTAGT. The CDR3 contains 16 residues. The CDR3 coding sequence is TGTGCCAGCAGCCCCATAGCGGGAGACCAACGTGGCGAGCAGTACTTC. Translated: CASSPIAGDQRGEQYF.

The chain has TRBV27 and TRBJ1-5; TRBD1 agrees at 7 bases. The CDR3 has 14 amino acids. Germline lookup yields CDR1 MNHEY and CDR2 SMNVEV (reference sequence). V lost 4 bases, J lost 3 bases, and 3 bases stayed unmatched. The CDR3 sequence: CASSSGGYNQPQHF. The CDR3 DNA is TGTGCCAGCAGTTCAGGGGGTTACAATCAGCCCCAGCATTTT.

The gene calls are TRBV7-6 and TRBJ2-5; D is uncertain. There are 14 residues in the CDR3. Germline values: CDR1 SGHVS, CDR2 FNYEAQ. Between the trimmed V and J ends, which lost 3 bases and 1 base, there was a span of 9 bases. This CDR3 is CASSFSSLQETQYF. CDR3 DNA: TGTGCCAGCAGCTTTAGCAGCCTCCAAGAGACCCAGTACTTC.

About this clone: The junction departs from germline at one end; a sequencing error may be responsible. The chain uses TRBV6-7 and TRBJ2-7; no reliable D call. TRBV6-7 is given ORF status, its function remaining uncertain. The CDR3 is made up of 11 amino acids. The CDR3 DNA sequence: TGTGCCAGCAGTTACCGTCTGCTCACTCCCTTC. It specifies CASSYRLLTPF.

The chain joins TRBV28 to TRBJ1-5, with 7 bases lining up with TRBD1. CDR1 is MDHEN, CDR2 SYDVKM, per germline. This CDR3 has 15 residues. The V segment lost 3 bases and the J segment 7 bases; nucleotides outside the gene matches: 9. CDR3 sequence reads: CASSFRQGASQPQHF. The CDR3 DNA reads as TGTGCCAGCAGTTTTAGACAGGGTGCTTCACAGCCCCAGCATTTT.

V gene TRBV2 combines with J gene TRBJ1-2; D is uncertain. Germline loops: CDR1 SNHLY, CDR2 FYNNEI. The CDR3 contains 14 residues. Between the trimmed V and J ends, which lost 6 bases and 0 bases, there was a span of 11 bases. CDR3 protein: CASRPQQTNYGYTF. Written as DNA, the CDR3 is TGTGCCAGCAGACCTCAACAGACTAACTATGGCTACACCTTC. The full variable domain, its missing parts supplied by reference TRBV2 and TRBJ1-2, is EPEVTQTPSHQVTQMGQEVILRCVPISNHLYFYWYRQILGQKVEFLVSFYNNEISEKSEIFDDQFSVERPDGSNFTLKIRSTKLEDSAMYFCASRPQQTNYGYTFGSGTRLTVV.

CDR3 amino acids: CASSISGGKRESPYEQYF. The CDR3 region has the DNA TGTGCCAGTAGTATAAGTGGGGGGAAGCGGGAGTCTCCCTACGAGCAGTACTTC. V is TRBV19 and J is TRBJ2-7, with 8 nucleotides matching TRBD2. The CDR3 has 18 amino acids. The ends lost 2 bases at V and 2 bases at J; junction bases unmatched: 14. Germline-derived CDR1 and CDR2 are LNHDA and SQIVND (reference sequence).

In this sample, this clone turned up a few times. V and J are TRBV18 and TRBJ2-7; D perhaps matches TRBD1 (5 bases). V dropped 3 bases and J dropped 0 bases, with 12 bases sitting between them. CDR3 size: 15 residues. Germline V gene sequence: CDR1 KGHSH, CDR2 LQKENI. The CDR3 protein is CASSPTAQNSYEQYF. DNA for the CDR3: TGTGCCAGCTCACCGACAGCCCAAAACTCCTACGAGCAGTACTTC.